Presented here are 4 T cell receptor beta chains from one specimen sequenced in a study of T cells in localized non-small cell lung cancer. Some clones are missing from TCRdb's copy, which holds only in-frame ones; the method was immunoSEQ multiplex PCR. This table has tens of thousands of clones, about four fifths appearing once. The source material was PBMCs, sampled before any cancer treatment. The source is a man aged 40 to 70 with stage II lung adenocarcinoma.

This clone was seen just once. The DNA of the CDR3 is TGTGCCAGCAGCTTTGATGGACGGAATGGCTATGGCTACACCTTC. Its translation is CASSFDGRNGYGYTF. This chain links TRBV7-2 with TRBJ1-2; no definite D call. V shed 3 bases and J shed 4 bases, with 15 bases lying between them. CDR1 is SGHTA and CDR2 is FQGNSA in the germline V gene. This CDR3 comprises 15 residues.

The chain carries TRBV19 and TRBJ1-1; D gene unclear. This CDR3 spans 14 amino acids. V lost 2 bases, J lost 4 bases, and 11 bases lay in between. In germline, CDR1 is LNHDA, CDR2 SQIVND (reference sequence). The CDR3: CASSIYPKGTEAFF. DNA of the CDR3: TGTGCCAGTAGTATATATCCTAAGGGCACTGAAGCTTTCTTT.

This clone was counted a few times. The rearrangement links TRBV6-5 to TRBJ1-6; D unclear. This CDR3 is 13 amino acids long. The V end lost 3 bases, the J end lost 4 bases, and 4 bases lay between the germline ends. Germline V CDR1 and CDR2: MNHEY, SVGAGI. CDR3 residues: CASSYTYNSPLHF. The CDR3 DNA follows: TGTGCCAGCAGTTATACTTATAATTCACCCCTCCACTTT.

The count of this clone is one. In DNA form, the CDR3 reads TGTGCCATCAGTGAGCGACTAGCGGGGGATGAGCAGTTCTTC. It yields the protein CAISERLAGDEQFF. The gene calls are TRBV10-3 and TRBJ2-1; TRBD2 matches 12 bases. CDR3 size: 14 residues. V was pared by 2 bases and J by 8 bases, with 1 base of the junction left unmatched. The V gene's germline CDR1 is ENHRY and CDR2 SYGVKD.